This T cell receptor (beta chain) originates from a study of blood T cell repertoires in COVID-19. This clone was observed a few times. This CDR3 has 15 residues. The germline V gene encodes CDR1 MNHEY and CDR2 SVGAGI. The V segment lost 5 bases and the J segment 6 bases; nucleotides outside the gene matches: 12. Original processing methods: It was from reference gene primer amplification that nucleated cell counts were estimated. Measured with immunoSEQ multiplex PCR; TCRdb has only the in-frame clones, and not every one. V and J calls plus clone size are reproduced from that table; the DNA served to infer D and trimming. The sample carries about 89,000 clones, roughly 80% recorded once.

This chain uses TRBV6-5 with TRBJ1-1; 7 bases line up with TRBD1. Sequenced sample: peripheral blood. The source of this sequence is a human donor in a cohort sampled during active COVID-19. CDR3 coding DNA: TGTGCCAGCAGTCCACAGGGACAGTCGTTCGCTGAAGCTTTCTTT. Protein: CASSPQGQSFAEAFF.